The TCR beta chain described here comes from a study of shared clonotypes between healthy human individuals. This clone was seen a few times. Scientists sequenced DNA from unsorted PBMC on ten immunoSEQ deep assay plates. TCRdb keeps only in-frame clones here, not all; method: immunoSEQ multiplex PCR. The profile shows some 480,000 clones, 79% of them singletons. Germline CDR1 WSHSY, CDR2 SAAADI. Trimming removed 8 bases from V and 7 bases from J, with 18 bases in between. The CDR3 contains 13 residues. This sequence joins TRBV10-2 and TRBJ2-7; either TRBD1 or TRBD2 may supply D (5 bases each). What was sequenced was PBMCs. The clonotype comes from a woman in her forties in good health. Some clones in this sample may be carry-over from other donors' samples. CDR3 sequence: CASRGTYTKEQYF. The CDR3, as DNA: TGCGCCAGCCGAGGGACGTACACTAAGGAGCAGTACTTC.